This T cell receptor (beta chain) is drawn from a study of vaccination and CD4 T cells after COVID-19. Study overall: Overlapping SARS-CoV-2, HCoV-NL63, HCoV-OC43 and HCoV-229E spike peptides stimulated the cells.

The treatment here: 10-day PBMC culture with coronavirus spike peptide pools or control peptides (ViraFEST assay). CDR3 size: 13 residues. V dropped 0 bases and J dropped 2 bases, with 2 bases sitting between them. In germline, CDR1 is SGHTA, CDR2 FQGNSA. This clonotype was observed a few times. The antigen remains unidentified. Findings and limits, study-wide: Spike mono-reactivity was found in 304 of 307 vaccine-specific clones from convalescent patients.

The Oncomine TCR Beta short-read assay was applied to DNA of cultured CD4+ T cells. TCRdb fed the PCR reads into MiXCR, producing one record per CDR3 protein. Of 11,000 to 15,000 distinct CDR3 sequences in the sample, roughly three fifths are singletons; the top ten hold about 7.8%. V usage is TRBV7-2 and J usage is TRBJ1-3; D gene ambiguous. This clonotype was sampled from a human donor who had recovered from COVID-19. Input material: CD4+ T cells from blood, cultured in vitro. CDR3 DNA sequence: TGTGCCAGCAGCTTAGCGGCTGGAAACACCATATATTTT. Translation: CASSLAAGNTIYF.